Sequencing of this T cell receptor beta chain was carried out in a study of regulatory T cells in long-lasting Graves disease. Study-level findings and limits: In persistent patients, shared public clonotypes (roughly 3,000) outnumbered those in new patients (about 890).

The time point here: persistent/refractory GD, antithyroid drugs over 5 years with positive TRAb. After RNA was extracted from PBMCs, the TCR library was made from it. Trimming removed 2 bases at V and 2 bases at J, with 15 bases between. CDR1 LGHDT and CDR2 YNNKEL come from the germline V gene (reference sequence). The CDR3 length is 16 residues. For this clonotype: What it binds is not known.

For TCR beta, libraries came from iRepertoire HTBI primers and Arm-PCR of CDR3 regions. TCRdb re-analysed the multiplex PCR reads in MiXCR, keeping a single row per CDR3 protein. Of 600,000 to 850,000 distinct CDR3 sequences in the sample, roughly 30% are singletons; the top ten hold 42%. The genes are TRBV3-1 and TRBJ1-1, with a tentative D call TRBD1 (5 bases). This sequence was found in a female donor with Graves disease. Sequenced here: peripheral blood mononuclear cells (PBMCs), sampled when the disease was refractory, from a patient treated with antithyroid drugs. The CDR3 sequence: CASSQRGGLGNTEAFF. The CDR3 region has the DNA TGTGCCAGCAGCCAAAGGGGAGGGTTGGGAAACACTGAAGCTTTCTTT. The full variable domain, completed using reference TRBV3-1 and TRBJ1-1, is DTAVSQTPKYLVTQMGNDKSIKCEQNLGHDTMYWYKQDSKKFLKIMFSYNNKELIINETVPNRFSPKSPDKAHLNLHINSLELGDSAVYFCASSQRGGLGNTEAFFGQGTRLTVV.